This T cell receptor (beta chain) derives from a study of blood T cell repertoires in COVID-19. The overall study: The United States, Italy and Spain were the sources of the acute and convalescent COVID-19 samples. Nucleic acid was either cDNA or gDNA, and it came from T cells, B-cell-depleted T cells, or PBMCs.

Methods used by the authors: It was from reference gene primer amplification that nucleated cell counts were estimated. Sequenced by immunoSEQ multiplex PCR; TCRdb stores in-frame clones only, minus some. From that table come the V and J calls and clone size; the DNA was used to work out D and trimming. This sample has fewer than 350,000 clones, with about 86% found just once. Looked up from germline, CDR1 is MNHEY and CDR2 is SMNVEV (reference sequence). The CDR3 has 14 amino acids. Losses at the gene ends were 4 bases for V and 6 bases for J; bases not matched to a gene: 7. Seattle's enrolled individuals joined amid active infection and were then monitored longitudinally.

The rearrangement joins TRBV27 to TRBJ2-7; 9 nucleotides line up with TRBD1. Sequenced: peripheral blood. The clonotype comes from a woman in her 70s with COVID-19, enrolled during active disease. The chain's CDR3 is CASSSGTGYSEQYF. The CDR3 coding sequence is TGTGCCAGCAGTTCCGGGACAGGGTATTCCGAGCAGTACTTC.